Shown below are 23 T cell receptor beta chains from a single sample sequenced in a study of T cell clonotyping in hematopoietic cell transplantation (dated by TCRdb to the early 2020s). Preparation of the library involved the immunoSEQ multiplex PCR assay. In its TCRdb copy, this immuneACCESS table keeps in-frame sequences only and misses some clones. Where compared with another copy, unresolved V genes explain less than half of these, and the others have no known cause. Across this sample there are approximately 75,000 clones, with just under 95% seen only once. The ten largest clones represent roughly 1.7% of the sample. Input material: peripheral blood mononuclear cells. Receptors were obtained from a man aged 45-65 years in good health. Some clones in this sample may be carry-over from other donors' samples.

This clone appeared a single time. This chain links TRBV27 with TRBJ2-3; 8 bases are a match to TRBD2. The V segment lost 5 bases and the J segment 0 bases; nucleotides outside the gene matches: 10. CDR1 is MNHEY, CDR2 SMNVEV, per germline (reference sequence). CDR3 length: 17 residues. The CDR3 nucleotides are TGTGCCAGCAGTCCCGTCGGCTTAGCGGGAAGCACAGATACGCAGTATTTT. As protein: CASSPVGLAGSTDTQYF.

The chain couples TRBV30 to TRBJ2-2; 12 bases align to TRBD2. CDR1 is GTSNPN and CDR2 is SVGIG in the germline V gene (reference sequence). The CDR3 has 15 amino acids. Trimming at V came to 4 bases and at J to 5 bases, leaving 5 bases not matched to a gene. This chain's CDR3 is CAWTLAGGGTGELFF. CDR3 DNA: TGTGCCTGGACCCTAGCGGGAGGGGGTACCGGGGAGCTGTTTTTT.

The V gene is TRBV28, the J gene TRBJ1-2; tentatively, D is TRBD1 (5 bases). V was trimmed by 6 bases and J by 2 bases, leaving 19 bases between them. CDR1 is MDHEN and CDR2 is SYDVKM in the germline V gene. This CDR3 is 16 amino acids long. CDR3 sequence: CASSYEDMTANYGYTF. In nucleotides, the CDR3 is TGTGCCAGCAGCTACGAGGATATGACAGCGAACTATGGCTACACCTTC.

The CDR3 loop is CASSEALGPSPDTQYF. CDR3 sequence (DNA): TGTGCCAGCAGTGAAGCGTTGGGCCCATCACCGGATACGCAGTATTTT. The rearrangement joins TRBV6-1 to TRBJ2-3; D ambiguous. This CDR3 spans 16 amino acids. V was trimmed by 0 bases and J by 6 bases, leaving 16 bases between them. Germline lookup yields CDR1 MNHNS and CDR2 SASEGT.

The V and J genes are TRBV7-9 and TRBJ1-2; 7 positions match TRBD1. Trimming cost V 7 bases and J 1 base; bases outside gene matches: 15. CDR1 is SEHNR, CDR2 FQNEAQ, per germline (reference sequence). The CDR3 sequence is 17 residues long. The DNA of the CDR3 is TGTGCCAGCAACACAATCGACAGGGAAAACAATAACTATGGCTACACCTTC. Encoded protein: CASNTIDRENNNYGYTF. Full variable domain (missing parts from reference TRBV7-9 and TRBJ1-2): DTGVSQNPRHKITKRGQNVTFRCDPISEHNRLYWYRQTLGQGPEFLTYFQNEAQLEKSRLLSDRFSAERPKGSFSTLEIQRTEQGDSAMYLCASNTIDRENNNYGYTFGSGTRLTVV.

The CDR3 DNA is TGTGCCAGCAGTTACATCGGGAAGGACAACACTGAAGCTTTCTTT. This codes for CASSYIGKDNTEAFF. The chain employs TRBV6-5 and TRBJ1-1, with D hard to call. The CDR3 consists of 15 residues. Germline values: CDR1 MNHEY, CDR2 SVGAGI. Trimming cost V 2 bases and J 2 bases, with 12 bases left between them.

The chain has TRBV6-1 and TRBJ1-2; 7 bases match TRBD1. After removal of 4 bases from V and 4 bases from J, the junction contained 6 bases not matched to a gene. In germline, CDR1 is MNHNS, CDR2 SASEGT. CDR3 length: 14 residues. The CDR3 is CASSGQGSGYGYTF. CDR3 nucleotide sequence: TGTGCCAGCAGTGGACAGGGTAGCGGCTATGGCTACACCTTC.

The rearrangement links TRBV9 to TRBJ2-1, with 8 bases that match TRBD2. Germline values: CDR1 SGDLS, CDR2 YYNGEE. J gave up 6 bases and V 3 bases, and 11 bases lay outside the gene matches. The CDR3 totals 16 residues. The CDR3 DNA sequence: TGTGCCAGCAGCGAGCCTGCGGGAGGAGCTGGCAATGAGCAGTTCTTC. Protein product: CASSEPAGGAGNEQFF.

The CDR3 protein is CASSIRDRDDQPQHF. DNA for the CDR3: TGTGCCAGTAGTATAAGGGACAGGGACGATCAGCCCCAGCATTTT. J is TRBJ1-5 and V is TRBV19; 9 bases are shared with TRBD1. V was pared by 2 bases and J by 5 bases, with 4 bases of the junction left unmatched. The CDR3 runs 15 residues. The V gene's germline CDR1 is LNHDA and CDR2 SQIVND (reference sequence). Filled out from reference TRBV19 and TRBJ1-5, the complete variable domain reads DGGITQSPKYLFRKEGQNVTLSCEQNLNHDAMYWYRQDPGQGLRLIYYSQIVNDFQKGDIAEGYSVSREKKESFPLTVTSAQKNPTAFYLCASSIRDRDDQPQHFGDGTRLSIL.

The chain joins TRBV29-1 to TRBJ2-7; 7 bases match TRBD1. The CDR3 has 12 residues. J gave up 2 bases and V 6 bases, and 4 bases lay outside the gene matches. Germline CDR1 SQVTM, CDR2 ANQGSEA. CDR3 nucleotides: TGCAGCGTGGGGGACAGTCCCTACGAGCAGTACTTC. Translated: CSVGDSPYEQYF.

This sequence joins TRBV6-5 and TRBJ2-3; no clear D. Germline V gives CDR1 MNHEY, CDR2 SVGAGI. This CDR3 is built from 13 residues. V was cut by 5 bases and J by 0 bases, with 6 bases left in between. The CDR3 DNA sequence: TGTGCCAGCAGTCAGGACAGCACAGATACGCAGTATTTT. It encodes CASSQDSTDTQYF.

The J gene is TRBJ2-5, the V gene TRBV2; 14 bases fit TRBD2. Germline V gene sequence: CDR1 SNHLY, CDR2 FYNNEI. The CDR3 runs 14 residues. The ends lost 6 bases at V and 5 bases at J; junction bases unmatched: 2. For the CDR3, the DNA is TGTGCCAGCAGGGGGACTAGCGGGAGCGAGACCCAGTACTTC. This codes for CASRGTSGSETQYF.

The CDR3 region is CASTSGGSSYNEQFF. CDR3 nucleotide sequence: TGTGCCAGCACCTCGGGGGGGAGCTCCTACAATGAGCAGTTCTTC. V is TRBV5-8 and J is TRBJ2-1; 8 bases line up with TRBD2. Germline CDR1 is SGHTS and CDR2 is YDEGEE. CDR3 length: 15 residues. V trimming: 6 bases; J trimming: 0 bases; junction bases outside the gene matches: 5.

The V and J genes are TRBV5-1 and TRBJ2-3; D uncertain. Per germline, CDR1 SGHRS and CDR2 YFSETQ. V was shortened by 1 base and J by 4 bases, with 10 bases between the two germline ends. The CDR3 is 14 residues long. The CDR3 coding sequence is TGCGCCAGCAGCTTGCCCACTGGGTCAGATACGCAGTATTTT. Its protein is CASSLPTGSDTQYF.

This clone turned up a few times. The V call is TRBV19, the J call TRBJ2-3; D gene unclear. Germline V gene lookup returns CDR1 LNHDA and CDR2 SQIVND (reference sequence). The CDR3 is made up of 12 amino acids. Trimming took off 5 bases at V and 4 bases at J, with 7 bases between the two ends. The CDR3, as DNA: TGTGCCAGTAGTTTTCTCTCAGATACGCAGTATTTT. Its translation: CASSFLSDTQYF.

This chain uses TRBV28 with TRBJ2-2, with D uncertain. Trimming cost V 5 bases and J 1 base, with 11 bases left between them. Germline CDR1 reads MDHEN; CDR2 reads SYDVKM. The CDR3 is made up of 15 amino acids. This CDR3 is CASSRGRQNTGELFF. DNA of the CDR3: TGTGCCAGCAGTCGAGGACGGCAGAACACCGGGGAGCTGTTTTTT.

The table lists this clone with a count of one. The chain combines TRBV30 with TRBJ2-7, with D possibly being TRBD2 (5 bases). V shed 2 bases and J shed 7 bases, with 18 bases lying between them. Germline V gives CDR1 GTSNPN, CDR2 SVGIG (reference sequence). The CDR3 spans 14 residues. The CDR3 DNA is TGTGCCTGGAGTAGGCGTCGGGGATCGTGGGAGCAGTACTTC. This translates into CAWSRRRGSWEQYF. The entire variable domain, with the rest obtained from reference TRBV30 and TRBJ2-7, is as follows: SQTIHQWPATLVQPVGSPLSLECTVEGTSNPNLYWYRQAAGRGLQLLFYSVGIGQISSEVPQNLSASRPQDRQFILSSKKLLLSDSGFYLCAWSRRRGSWEQYFGPGTRLTVT.

This chain links TRBV28 with TRBJ2-7; D assignment may be TRBD1 or TRBD2 (6 bases each). The CDR3 has 17 residues. Trimming removed 3 bases at V and 3 bases at J, with 21 bases between. The V gene's germline CDR1 is MDHEN and CDR2 SYDVKM. As DNA, the CDR3 is TGTGCCAGCAGTTTGGGGGGTCCGGCAGGGGCCTACTACGAGCAGTACTTC. Protein product: CASSLGGPAGAYYEQYF.

This chain connects TRBV29-1 to TRBJ2-7; 11 bases are shared with TRBD1. Germline V lookup: CDR1 SQVTM, CDR2 ANQGSEA. The CDR3 extends over 15 amino acids. V gave up 7 bases and J gave up 1 base; unmatched junction bases: 9. The DNA of the CDR3 is TGCAGCGCCAAGAAGGGGACAGGGGGTTCCTACGAGCAGTACTTC. Encoded protein: CSAKKGTGGSYEQYF.

This clone was detected once. The chain links TRBV19 to TRBJ2-7, with 9 bases aligning to TRBD1. CDR3 length equals 14 residues. The germline CDR1 and CDR2 sequences are LNHDA and SQIVND (reference sequence). V lost 7 bases and J lost 6; bases outside the gene matches: 10. The DNA for the CDR3 is TGTGCCAGTAACCAAGGACAGGGGAGTCGCGAGCAGTACTTC. As protein: CASNQGQGSREQYF.

The chain has TRBV19 and TRBJ1-1, with a weak D call TRBD1 (6 bases). CDR1 LNHDA and CDR2 SQIVND come from the germline V gene (reference sequence). CDR3 length: 13 amino acids. V lost 6 bases, J lost 8 bases, and 16 bases lay in between. CDR3 in amino acids: CASRPGGRAEAFF. As DNA, the CDR3 is TGTGCCAGTAGGCCGGGGGGCAGGGCGGAAGCTTTCTTT.

The chain combines TRBV28 with TRBJ2-7; 7 bases are a match to TRBD1. CDR3 length: 16 residues. After removal of 7 bases from V and 5 bases from J, the junction contained 17 bases not matched to a gene. Germline CDR1 MDHEN, CDR2 SYDVKM. CDR3 amino acids: CASNYRGSTYSDEQYF. The CDR3 nucleotides are TGTGCCAGCAACTACAGGGGAAGTACCTACTCTGACGAGCAGTACTTC.

This clone was observed a handful of times. The chain has TRBV29-1 and TRBJ2-7; D is perhaps TRBD2 (6 bases). The V and J ends lost 5 bases and 4 bases respectively, with 18 bases between them. The CDR3 covers 14 residues. From germline, CDR1 is SQVTM and CDR2 ANQGSEA. CDR3 coding DNA: TGCAGCGTTTCGGAGGGGCGCGGGGTGTACGAGCAGTACTTC. Its protein is CSVSEGRGVYEQYF.